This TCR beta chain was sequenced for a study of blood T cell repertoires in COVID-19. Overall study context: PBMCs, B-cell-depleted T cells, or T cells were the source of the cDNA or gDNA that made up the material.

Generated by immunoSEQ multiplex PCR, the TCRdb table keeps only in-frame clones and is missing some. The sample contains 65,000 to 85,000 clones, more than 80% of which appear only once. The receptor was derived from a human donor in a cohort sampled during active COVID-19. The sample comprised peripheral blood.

The CDR3 DNA reads as TGTGCCAGCAGCTCGACAGTGTCGAAGTCCTACGAGCAGTACTTC. Protein sequence: CASSSTVSKSYEQYF. The rearrangement uses TRBV5-5 and TRBJ2-7; possibly TRBD1 for D (5 bases). V was trimmed by 3 bases and J by 1 base, leaving 14 bases between them. The CDR3 is 15 residues long. Germline V CDR1 and CDR2: SGHKS, YYEKEE (reference sequence).